The rows below give T cell receptor beta chains drawn from one sample of a study of blood T cell repertoires in COVID-19. Here immunoSEQ multiplex PCR was the method, and the copy in TCRdb shows in-frame clones only, minus some. The repertoire has 330,000 or so clones, around 90% of them found once; the top ten carry roughly 9.9%. Sequencing was carried out using peripheral blood. The receptors were gathered from a man younger than 45 with COVID-19, enrolled during active disease. Both conserved end residues are part of each CDR3. The order of the fields is V gene, D gene, CDR3 length, clone size, J gene, CDR3 DNA, CDR3 protein. D genes are given only for firm matches. Some rows have no size entry. The others give once, few or many, or a class for an expanded clone.

>TRBV19|-|15|-|TRBJ2-5
TGTGCCAGTAGTAGGTGGAGGAAGGGAGAAGAGACCCAGTACTTC
CASSRWRKGEETQYF
>TRBV4-3|-|18|-|TRBJ2-2
TGCGCCAGCAGCCAAGGGGTTGAGTCAGGGCCGAACACCGGGGAGCTGTTTTTT
CASSQGVESGPNTGELFF
>TRBV15|TRBD1|15|once|TRBJ1-2
TGTGCCACCAGCAGAGATATCTCAGGGGGCCATGGCTACACCTTC
CATSRDISGGHGYTF
>TRBV6-4|TRBD1|16|-|TRBJ2-3
TGTGCCAGCAGCCCAGATCGGACAGGGATGGCAGATACGCAGTATTTT
CASSPDRTGMADTQYF
>TRBV11-1|-|16|-|TRBJ1-2
TGTGCCAGCAGCCCCCGGTACGGAGGGGACGTCTATGGCTACACCTTC
CASSPRYGGDVYGYTF
>TRBV5-1|-|15|-|TRBJ2-2
TGCGCCAGCAGCTTGGTAGCTAGCGACACCGGGGAGCTGTTTTTT
CASSLVASDTGELFF
>TRBV14|TRBD2|18|-|TRBJ2-3
TGTGCCAGCAGCCAACTTCGGGGACTAGCGGGAGGAGCCGATACGCAGTATTTT
CASSQLRGLAGGADTQYF
>TRBV19|TRBD1|16|-|TRBJ1-5
TGTGCCAGTAGTATCTTGAAGGGGGCGGGCAATCAGCCCCAGCATTTT
CASSILKGAGNQPQHF
>TRBV30|-|14|-|TRBJ2-1
TGTGCCTGGTCCGACAGGAACTCCTACAATGAGCAGTTCTTC
CAWSDRNSYNEQFF
>TRBV19|TRBD2|16|-|TRBJ2-7
TGTGCCAGTAGTGGCACCCCGGGACTAGCGGCGTACGAGCAGTACTTC
CASSGTPGLAAYEQYF
>TRBV19|-|14|-|TRBJ2-3
TGTGCCAGTAGTGAGACAGTTAGCACAGATACGCAGTATTTT
CASSETVSTDTQYF
>TRBV2|-|17|few|TRBJ1-5
TGTGCCAGCAGTGTACCCCTGGGCGGGTCAAGCAATCAGCCCCAGCATTTT
CASSVPLGGSSNQPQHF
>TRBV6-5|-|15|-|TRBJ1-6
TGTGCCAGCAGTTCGACAGGCCCCACAGATTCACCCCTCCACTTT
CASSSTGPTDSPLHF
>TRBV5-6|-|13|once|TRBJ1-2
TGTGCCAGCAGCTTGGAAAGTAGCTATGGCTACACCTTC
CASSLESSYGYTF
>TRBV19|TRBD1|15|-|TRBJ1-6
TGTGCCAGTAGTATCGGGGACAGGGGTTTGTCACCCCTCCACTTT
CASSIGDRGLSPLHF
>TRBV19|-|13|-|TRBJ1-2
TGTGCCAGCATAACCCAGGGATCCTATGGCTACACCTTC
CASITQGSYGYTF
>TRBV7-2|-|16|-|TRBJ2-7
TGTGCCAGCAGCTCCAACGCGGGACTCCCCTCCTACGAGCAGTACTTC
CASSSNAGLPSYEQYF
>TRBV7-6|-|13|few|TRBJ1-3
TGTGCCAGCGCCTATGGGGGGGGAGACACCATATATTTT
CASAYGGGDTIYF
>TRBV12-3/TRBV12-4|-|13|-|TRBJ1-6
TGTGCCAGCAGTCGAGGGTCAGGAGCACCCCTCCACTTT
CASSRGSGAPLHF
>TRBV28|-|16|-|TRBJ1-2
TGTGCCAGCAGTTTATTGGCGGAGGGACCCACCAGCGGCTACACCTTC
CASSLLAEGPTSGYTF
>TRBV27|-|14|-|TRBJ2-7
TGTGCCAGCAGTTCGAGGTCCGGGTTCGACGAGCAGTACTTC
CASSSRSGFDEQYF
>TRBV5-1|-|15|-|TRBJ2-1
TGCGCCAGCAGCTTGGGCGGAGCCTCCTACAATGAGCAGTTCTTC
CASSLGGASYNEQFF
>TRBV4-2|TRBD1|17|-|TRBJ2-7
TGTGCCAGCAGCCAAAGTGCGGACAGGGGGATGTCCTACGAGCAGTACTTC
CASSQSADRGMSYEQYF
>TRBV3-1/TRBV3-2|-|16|-|TRBJ2-7
TGTGCCAGCAGCCAAGGCGGAATTCAGAGCTCCTACGAGCAGTACTTC
CASSQGGIQSSYEQYF
>TRBV6-5|-|12|-|TRBJ2-1
TGTGCCAGCAGTTCCCTGGCTTATCCCCAGTTCTTC
CASSSLAYPQFF
>TRBV7-2|-|15|-|TRBJ2-1
TGTGCCAGCAGCCCGGATAGGGGGTTCGGGAATGAGCAGTTCTTC
CASSPDRGFGNEQFF
>TRBV2|-|14|-|TRBJ1-2
TGTGCCAGCAGTGAAGAAGGGAGGGCTTCTGGCTACACCTTC
CASSEEGRASGYTF
>TRBV11-2|-|13|-|TRBJ2-1
TGTGCCAGCAGCTTAGATCGGTGGAATGAGCAGTTCTTC
CASSLDRWNEQFF
>TRBV14|-|13|-|TRBJ2-5
TGTGCCAGCAGTCAGGTGGGGCCGGAGACCCAGTACTTC
CASSQVGPETQYF
>TRBV27|TRBD1|14|-|TRBJ1-6
TGTGCCAGCAGGCGGACAGGGACAAGATCACCCCTCCACTTT
CASRRTGTRSPLHF
>TRBV13|TRBD1|15|-|TRBJ1-3
TGTGCCAGCAGCCGAGACAGGGTAAGAGGAAACACCATATATTTT
CASSRDRVRGNTIYF
>TRBV7-3|-|15|-|TRBJ2-1
TGTGCCAGCAGCTTGCGGGCGAGCTCCTACAATGAGCAGTTCTTC
CASSLRASSYNEQFF
>TRBV7-3|-|13|-|TRBJ2-2
TGTGCCAGCAGCTTAGAGAAGTTCTCGGAGCTGTTTTTT
CASSLEKFSELFF
>TRBV9|TRBD2|15|-|TRBJ2-1
TGTGCCAGCAGCGTAGCTAGCGGGATTTACAATGAGCAGTTCTTC
CASSVASGIYNEQFF